These 22 T cell receptor beta chains came from one sample sequenced in a study of T cell responses to AZD1222 COVID-19 vaccine. Produced via immunoSEQ multiplex PCR; TCRdb's table is partial and in-frame only. Of around 150,000 clones listed, roughly 85% were seen once; the top ten hold less than 9.5%. This sample comprised peripheral blood, obtained 28 days after the second dose of the MenACWY control vaccine. These receptors were collected from an adult who received the MenACWY meningococcal vaccine as a control.

The V gene is TRBV6-5, the J gene TRBJ1-3, with D perhaps TRBD1 (5 bases). Trimming pared 5 bases from V and 8 bases from J, leaving 16 bases between. Germline values: CDR1 MNHEY, CDR2 SVGAGI. The CDR3 totals 14 residues. The chain's CDR3 is CASSRGIQDDTIYF. The CDR3 coding sequence is TGTGCCAGCAGTAGGGGAATACAGGATGACACCATATATTTT.

As regards this clone: This may be a read error: a much more frequent sequence differs by one nucleotide. Different DNA sequences within this sample yield the same CDR3. The chain recombines TRBV5-6 with TRBJ1-1; no firm D call. The CDR3 is made up of 12 amino acids. Germline CDR1 SGHDT, CDR2 YYEEEE. With 2 bases removed from V and 4 bases from J, the gap between germline ends came to 6 bases. CDR3 sequence: CASSLRGTEAFF. DNA of the CDR3: TGTGCCAGCAGCTTACGGGGCACTGAAGCTTTCTTT.

The chain is built from TRBV24-1 and TRBJ1-5; D not certain. Trimming pared 6 bases from V and 2 bases from J, leaving 4 bases between. Germline CDR1 and CDR2: KGHDR and SFDVKD. The CDR3 covers 12 residues. CDR3: CATSQGNQPQHF. The CDR3, as DNA: TGTGCCACCAGTCAGGGCAATCAGCCCCAGCATTTT.

J is TRBJ2-5 and V is TRBV28, with no clear D. Germline CDR1 and CDR2: MDHEN and SYDVKM. The V end lost 6 bases, the J end lost 4 bases, and 12 bases lay between the germline ends. The CDR3 sequence is 13 residues long. Here the CDR3 reads CASRVWEGETQYF. CDR3 nucleotide sequence: TGTGCCAGCAGAGTCTGGGAAGGAGAGACCCAGTACTTC. The whole variable domain, remainder taken from reference TRBV28 and TRBJ2-5, is DVKVTQSSRYLVKRTGEKVFLECVQDMDHENMFWYRQDPGLGLRLIYFSYDVKMKEKGDIPEGYSVSREKKERFSLILESASTNQTSMYLCASRVWEGETQYFGPGTRLLVL.

The chain links TRBV6-1 to TRBJ2-6, with D possibly TRBD1 on 5 matching bases. The germline V and J ends were trimmed by 1 base and 2 bases, with 6 bases remaining between them. The CDR3 length is 15 residues. Germline V gives CDR1 MNHNS, CDR2 SASEGT. This CDR3 is CASSEGRAGANVLTF. DNA for the CDR3: TGTGCCAGCAGTGAAGGCAGGGCTGGGGCCAACGTCCTGACTTTC.

This chain links TRBV7-2 with TRBJ2-4, with D possibly being TRBD2 (6 bases). The germline V gene encodes CDR1 SGHTA and CDR2 FQGNSA. The CDR3 extends over 14 amino acids. With 1 base removed from V and 3 bases from J, the gap between germline ends came to 7 bases. The CDR3 DNA is TGTGCCAGCAGCTTAGGCGGGAACAAAAACATTCAGTACTTC. It encodes CASSLGGNKNIQYF.

The chain links TRBV5-8 to TRBJ2-7, with TRBD1 matching 7 bases. Germline CDR1 SGHTS, CDR2 YDEGEE. This CDR3 region has 13 residues. Losses at the gene ends were 4 bases for V and 2 bases for J; bases not matched to a gene: 3. CDR3 DNA: TGTGCCAGCAGCCGGCAGGGGGCCTACGAGCAGTACTTC. This translates into CASSRQGAYEQYF.

This clone was seen a single time. The V call is TRBV5-1, the J call TRBJ1-4; 8 bases match TRBD1. This CDR3 region has 15 residues. V lost 4 bases to trimming and J lost 7 bases; unmatched junction nucleotides: 9. Germline loops: CDR1 SGHRS, CDR2 YFSETQ. The CDR3, as DNA: TGCGCCAGCAGCCCTGGACAGGGAGGAAGTGAAAAACTGTTTTTT. This sequence encodes CASSPGQGGSEKLFF.

The chain joins TRBV5-5 to TRBJ1-1; D uncertain. Trimming cost V 4 bases and J 0 bases, with 7 bases left between them. The germline V gene has CDR1 SGHKS and CDR2 YYEKEE (reference sequence). The CDR3 runs to 13 residues. The CDR3 reads CASSLDLNTEAFF. The CDR3 DNA is TGTGCCAGCAGCCTCGATTTGAACACTGAAGCTTTCTTT.

The rearrangement links TRBV6-2 or TRBV6-3 to TRBJ2-3; 14 bases line up with TRBD2. The CDR3 is made up of 16 amino acids. Germline trimming cut 6 bases from V and 5 bases from J; bases unmatched to any gene: 7. The germline gives CDR1 MNHEY, CDR2 SVGEGT. The CDR3 is CASSLGTSGGLDTQYF. The CDR3 DNA is TGTGCCAGCAGCCTTGGGACTAGCGGGGGTCTAGATACGCAGTATTTT.

This clone turned up a few times. The rearrangement joins TRBV7-9 to TRBJ2-1; 9 positions agree with TRBD2. This CDR3 is built from 15 residues. Trimming at V came to 1 base and at J to 4 bases, leaving 2 bases not matched to a gene. Germline values: CDR1 SEHNR, CDR2 FQNEAQ (reference sequence). CDR3 region: CASSLGLAVYNEQFF. DNA for the CDR3: TGTGCCAGCAGCTTAGGACTAGCGGTTTACAATGAGCAGTTCTTC. Full variable domain (rest looked up from reference TRBV7-9 and TRBJ2-1): DTGVSQNPRHKITKRGQNVTFRCDPISEHNRLYWYRQTLGQGPEFLTYFQNEAQLEKSRLLSDRFSAERPKGSFSTLEIQRTEQGDSAMYLCASSLGLAVYNEQFFGPGTRLTVL.

This chain joins TRBV5-6 and TRBJ2-2, with TRBD2 as a possible D gene (7 bases). The V and J ends lost 2 bases and 4 bases respectively, with 12 bases between them. Per the germline V gene, CDR1 is SGHDT and CDR2 is YYEEEE. The length of the CDR3 is 15 residues. This CDR3 reads CASSFGQRGTGELFF. CDR3 DNA sequence: TGTGCCAGCAGCTTTGGACAGCGGGGCACCGGGGAGCTGTTTTTT.

This clone was picked up one time. V gene TRBV6-1 combines with J gene TRBJ1-1; D not certain. The CDR3 has 14 amino acids. The V end was cut by 2 bases, the J end by 4 bases, with 11 bases between. The germline CDR1 and CDR2 sequences are MNHNS and SASEGT. The CDR3 loop reads CASSEQASSTEAFF. In nucleotides, the CDR3 is TGTGCCAGCAGTGAACAGGCGTCAAGCACTGAAGCTTTCTTT.

The CDR3 loop reads CAWLAGGAKNIQYF. CDR3 coding DNA: TGTGCCTGGCTAGCCGGAGGGGCCAAAAACATTCAGTACTTC. The chain is built from TRBV30 and TRBJ2-4, with TRBD2 as a possible D gene (6 bases). V lost 5 bases, J lost 1 base, and 12 bases lay in between. This CDR3 is built from 14 residues. Germline loops: CDR1 GTSNPN, CDR2 SVGIG (reference sequence).

This clone appeared once. The chain has TRBV19 and TRBJ2-2; 10 bases fit TRBD1. This CDR3 region has 15 residues. Germline V gene lookup returns CDR1 LNHDA and CDR2 SQIVND (reference sequence). V lost 10 bases and J lost 3; bases outside the gene matches: 8. This CDR3 reads CATPGQGSYTGELFF. DNA of the CDR3: TGTGCCACCCCGGGACAGGGGTCTTACACCGGGGAGCTGTTTTTT.

The chain has TRBV4-1 and TRBJ1-4, with D unresolved. The CDR3 totals 16 residues. CDR1 is MGHRA and CDR2 is YSYEKL in the germline V gene. The V end was cut by 0 bases, the J end by 5 bases, with 13 bases between. The CDR3 bases are TGCGCCAGCAGCCAAGATGCTCCAAGAGGAAATGAAAAACTGTTTTTT. Amino acid sequence: CASSQDAPRGNEKLFF.

This clone was seen a single time. The chain joins TRBV21-1 to TRBJ2-3; the DNA was not used to check the table's D call, TRBD1. TRBV21-1 is deemed a pseudogene. The CDR3 is 14 residues long. The CDR3 region has the DNA TGTGCCAGCAGCACCCGGACAGGCACAGATACGCAGTATTTT. Its translation is CASSTRTGTDTQYF.

This clone came up a few times. The genes are TRBV9 and TRBJ1-1; 7 nucleotides agree with TRBD1. Germline loops: CDR1 SGDLS, CDR2 YYNGEE. This CDR3 is built from 13 residues. V lost 0 bases, J lost 10 bases, and 6 bases stayed unmatched. The CDR3: CASSVEGGRAAFF. DNA of the CDR3: TGTGCCAGCAGCGTAGAAGGGGGCCGGGCAGCTTTCTTT.

This chain joins TRBV19 and TRBJ1-5; 7 bases match TRBD1. There are 16 residues in the CDR3. Germline V gene data show CDR1 as LNHDA and CDR2 as SQIVND (reference sequence). V trimming: 7 bases; J trimming: 1 base; junction bases outside the gene matches: 10. The CDR3 bases are TGTGCCAGTAAAAGGGGGCCGGCAGGGAGCAATCAGCCCCAGCATTTT. This translates into CASKRGPAGSNQPQHF.

The V call is TRBV18, the J call TRBJ1-5, with 12 bases identical to TRBD1. The CDR3 extends over 18 amino acids. Germline V gene lookup returns CDR1 KGHSH and CDR2 LQKENI. V was clipped by 3 bases and J by 0 bases; unmatched bases: 6. In DNA form, the CDR3 reads TGTGCCAGCTCACCTGGGACAGGGGGCGTTTATAGCAATCAGCCCCAGCATTTT. Amino acid sequence: CASSPGTGGVYSNQPQHF.

The chain couples TRBV6-5 to TRBJ1-1, with 7 bases identical to TRBD1. The CDR3 loop spans 13 amino acids. The trim removed 4 bases at V and 6 bases at J, leaving 5 bases unmatched. Germline values: CDR1 MNHEY, CDR2 SVGAGI. The DNA for the CDR3 is TGTGCCAGCAGTTCCTACAGGGGCTCTGAAGCTTTCTTT. Translation gives CASSSYRGSEAFF.

The chain employs TRBV18 and TRBJ1-2; the match to TRBD1 covers 9 bases. The CDR3 extends over 18 amino acids. Germline CDR1 KGHSH, CDR2 LQKENI. V lost 1 base to trimming and J lost 8 bases; unmatched junction nucleotides: 17. CDR3 amino acids: CASSPLAPPPGQGGGYTF. The CDR3 DNA follows: TGTGCCAGCTCACCACTAGCACCGCCGCCGGGACAGGGAGGAGGCTACACCTTC.